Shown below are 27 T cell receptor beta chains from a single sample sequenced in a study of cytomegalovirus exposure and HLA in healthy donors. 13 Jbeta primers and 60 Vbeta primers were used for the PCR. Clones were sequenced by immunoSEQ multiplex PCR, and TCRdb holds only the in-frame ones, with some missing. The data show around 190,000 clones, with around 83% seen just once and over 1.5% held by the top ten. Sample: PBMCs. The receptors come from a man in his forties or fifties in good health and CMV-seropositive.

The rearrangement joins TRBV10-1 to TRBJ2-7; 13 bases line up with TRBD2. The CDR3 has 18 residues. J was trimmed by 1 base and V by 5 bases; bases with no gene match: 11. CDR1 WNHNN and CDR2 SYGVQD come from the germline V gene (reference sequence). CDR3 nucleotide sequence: TGCGCCAGCAGTCCGGGACTAGCGGGAAAAGTCGGGTCCTACGAGCAGTACTTC. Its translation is CASSPGLAGKVGSYEQYF.

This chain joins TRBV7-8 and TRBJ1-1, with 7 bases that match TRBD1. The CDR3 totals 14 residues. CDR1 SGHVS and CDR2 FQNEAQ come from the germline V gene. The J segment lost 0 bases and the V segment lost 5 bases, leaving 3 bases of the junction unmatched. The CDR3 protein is CASSVGQMNTEAFF. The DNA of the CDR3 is TGTGCCAGCAGCGTGGGACAGATGAACACTGAAGCTTTCTTT.

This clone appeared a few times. CDR3: CAISPGQGGINEQFF. DNA for the CDR3: TGTGCCATCAGCCCGGGACAGGGGGGGATCAATGAGCAGTTCTTC. The J gene is TRBJ2-1, the V gene TRBV10-3, with 11 bases aligning to TRBD1. The junction had 7 bases not matched to a gene; V was cut back by 6 bases and J by 6 bases. The germline gives CDR1 ENHRY, CDR2 SYGVKD. The CDR3 runs to 15 residues.

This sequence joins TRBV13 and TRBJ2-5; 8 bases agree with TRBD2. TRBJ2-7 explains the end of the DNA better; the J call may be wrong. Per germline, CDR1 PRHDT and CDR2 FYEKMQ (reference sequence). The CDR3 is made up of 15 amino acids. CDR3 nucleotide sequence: TGTGCCAGCAGCCCAGGGCGGGGGGCCTCCTACGAGCAGTACTTC. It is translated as CASSPGRGASYEQYF.

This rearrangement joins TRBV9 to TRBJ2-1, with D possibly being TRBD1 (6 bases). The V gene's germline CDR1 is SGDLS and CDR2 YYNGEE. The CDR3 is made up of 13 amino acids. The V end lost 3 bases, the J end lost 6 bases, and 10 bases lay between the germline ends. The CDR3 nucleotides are TGTGCCAGCAGCGCCCAGGGGCCCAATGAGCAGTTCTTC. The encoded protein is CASSAQGPNEQFF.

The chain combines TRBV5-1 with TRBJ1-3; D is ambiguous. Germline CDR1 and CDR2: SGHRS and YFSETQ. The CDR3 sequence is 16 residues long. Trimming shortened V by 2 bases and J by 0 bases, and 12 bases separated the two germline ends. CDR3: CASSFDGRYSGNTIYF. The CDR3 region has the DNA TGCGCCAGCAGCTTTGACGGGAGATACTCTGGAAACACCATATATTTT.

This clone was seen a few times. CDR3 nucleotide sequence: TGTGCCAGCAGCGCCGGACTAGCGGGAGTCGGGAGCACAGATACGCAGTATTTT. As protein: CASSAGLAGVGSTDTQYF. V is TRBV9 and J is TRBJ2-3, with 13 bases identical to TRBD2. The V and J ends lost 3 bases and 0 bases, in that order; junction bases with no gene match: 7. This CDR3 region has 18 residues. CDR1 and CDR2 from the germline V gene are SGDLS and YYNGEE.

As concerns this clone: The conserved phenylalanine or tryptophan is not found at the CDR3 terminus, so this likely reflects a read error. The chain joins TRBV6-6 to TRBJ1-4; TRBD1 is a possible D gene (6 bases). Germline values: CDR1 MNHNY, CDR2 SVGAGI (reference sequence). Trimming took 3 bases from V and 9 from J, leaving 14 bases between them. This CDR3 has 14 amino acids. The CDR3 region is CASSYNRDGKKLFC. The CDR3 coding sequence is TGTGCCAGCAGTTATAACAGGGACGGGAAAAAACTGTTTTGT.

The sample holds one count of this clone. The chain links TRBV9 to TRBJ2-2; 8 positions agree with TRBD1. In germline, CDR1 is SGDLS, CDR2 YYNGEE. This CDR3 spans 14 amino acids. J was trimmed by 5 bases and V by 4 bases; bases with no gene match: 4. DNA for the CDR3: TGTGCCAGCAGCACAGGGGGTAATACCGGGGAGCTGTTTTTT. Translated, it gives CASSTGGNTGELFF.

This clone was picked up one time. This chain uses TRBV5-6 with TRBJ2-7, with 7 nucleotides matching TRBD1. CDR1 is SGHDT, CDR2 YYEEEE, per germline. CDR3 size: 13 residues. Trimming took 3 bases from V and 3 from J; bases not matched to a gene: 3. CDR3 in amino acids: CASSYRGVYEQYF. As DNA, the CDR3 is TGTGCCAGCAGCTACAGGGGAGTCTACGAGCAGTACTTC.

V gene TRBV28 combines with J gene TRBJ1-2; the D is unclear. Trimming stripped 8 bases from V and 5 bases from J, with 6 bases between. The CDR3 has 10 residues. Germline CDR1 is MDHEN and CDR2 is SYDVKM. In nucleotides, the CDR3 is TGTGCCAGCGGAGGGTATGGCTACACCTTC. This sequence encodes CASGGYGYTF.

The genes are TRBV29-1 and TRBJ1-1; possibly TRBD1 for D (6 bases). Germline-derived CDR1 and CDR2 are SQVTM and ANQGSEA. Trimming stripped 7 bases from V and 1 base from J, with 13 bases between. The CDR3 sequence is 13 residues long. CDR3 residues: CSAAQGTNTEAFF. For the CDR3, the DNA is TGCAGCGCGGCCCAGGGGACGAACACTGAAGCTTTCTTT.

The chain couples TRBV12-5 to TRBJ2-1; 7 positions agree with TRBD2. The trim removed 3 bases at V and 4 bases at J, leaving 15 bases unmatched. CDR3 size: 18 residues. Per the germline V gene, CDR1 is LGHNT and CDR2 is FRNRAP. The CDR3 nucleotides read TGTGCTAGTGGTTTCGGCCGGAAGGCTAGCGGAGATTACAATGAGCAGTTCTTC. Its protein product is CASGFGRKASGDYNEQFF.

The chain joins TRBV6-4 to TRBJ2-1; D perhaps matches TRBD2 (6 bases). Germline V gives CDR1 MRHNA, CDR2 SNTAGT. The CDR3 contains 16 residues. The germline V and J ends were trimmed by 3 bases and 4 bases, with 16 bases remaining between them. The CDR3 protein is CASSEGPSGSYNEQFF. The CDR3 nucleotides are TGTGCCAGCAGTGAGGGGCCTTCCGGGAGTTACAATGAGCAGTTCTTC.

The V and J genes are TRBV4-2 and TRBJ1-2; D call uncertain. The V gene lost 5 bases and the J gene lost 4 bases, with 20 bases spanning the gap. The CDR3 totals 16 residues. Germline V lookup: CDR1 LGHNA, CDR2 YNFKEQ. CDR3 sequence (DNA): TGTGCCAGCAGCACCCCTTCCGAGGCAGACTTCTATGGCTACACCTTC. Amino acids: CASSTPSEADFYGYTF.

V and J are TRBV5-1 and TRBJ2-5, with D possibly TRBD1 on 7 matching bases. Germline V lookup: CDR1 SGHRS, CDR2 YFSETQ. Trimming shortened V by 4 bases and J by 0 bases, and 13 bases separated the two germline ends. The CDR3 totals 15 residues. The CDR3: CASSAGQSYQETQYF. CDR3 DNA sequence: TGCGCCAGCAGCGCGGGACAGTCGTACCAAGAGACCCAGTACTTC.

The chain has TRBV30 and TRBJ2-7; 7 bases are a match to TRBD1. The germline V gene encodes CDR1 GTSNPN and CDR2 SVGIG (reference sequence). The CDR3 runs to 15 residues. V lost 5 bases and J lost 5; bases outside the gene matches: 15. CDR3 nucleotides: TGTGCCTGGCTCCGGATCGACAGGGACGAGGACGAGCAGTACTTC. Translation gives CAWLRIDRDEDEQYF.

CDR3 loop: CASSGGQASGKNTGELFF. The DNA of the CDR3 is TGTGCCAGCAGCGGGGGGCAGGCTAGCGGAAAGAACACCGGGGAGCTGTTTTTT. V is TRBV9 and J is TRBJ2-2, with D tentatively TRBD2 (7 bases). The CDR3 sequence is 18 residues long. Per germline, CDR1 SGDLS and CDR2 YYNGEE. Deletions cut 3 bases from V and 1 base from J, with 19 bases between.

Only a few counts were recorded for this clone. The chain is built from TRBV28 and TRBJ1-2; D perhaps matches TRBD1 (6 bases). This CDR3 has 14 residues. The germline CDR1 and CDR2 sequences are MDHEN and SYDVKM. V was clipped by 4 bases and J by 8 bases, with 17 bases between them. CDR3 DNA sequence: TGTGCCAGCAGTTCTACAGGGTCTTCAAGCGGCTACACCTTC. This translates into CASSSTGSSSGYTF.

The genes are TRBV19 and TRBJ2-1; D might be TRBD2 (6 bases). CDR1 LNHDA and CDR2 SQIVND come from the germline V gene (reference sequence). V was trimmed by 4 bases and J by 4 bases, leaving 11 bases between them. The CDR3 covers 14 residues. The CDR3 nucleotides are TGTGCCAGTAGTAGGCGCGGGACGTACAATGAGCAGTTCTTC. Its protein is CASSRRGTYNEQFF.

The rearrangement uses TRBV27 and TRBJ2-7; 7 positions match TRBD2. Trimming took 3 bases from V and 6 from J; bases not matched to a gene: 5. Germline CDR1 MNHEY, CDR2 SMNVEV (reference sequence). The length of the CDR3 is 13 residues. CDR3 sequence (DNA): TGTGCCAGCAGTTTTGCGGGAGAATCCGAGCAGTACTTC. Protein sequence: CASSFAGESEQYF.

CDR3 sequence reads: CASRGQGASGNTIYF. CDR3 nucleotide sequence: TGTGCCAGCAGGGGGCAGGGGGCGTCAGGAAACACCATATATTTT. The chain carries TRBV2 and TRBJ1-3; 8 bases are a match to TRBD1. Germline CDR1 and CDR2: SNHLY and FYNNEI. The CDR3 covers 15 residues. V trimming: 6 bases; J trimming: 4 bases; junction bases outside the gene matches: 8.

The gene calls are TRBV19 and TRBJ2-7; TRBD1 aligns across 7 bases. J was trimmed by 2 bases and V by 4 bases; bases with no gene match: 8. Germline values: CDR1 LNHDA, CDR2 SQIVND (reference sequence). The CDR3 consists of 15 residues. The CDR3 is CASSKDWTGAYEQYF. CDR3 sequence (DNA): TGTGCCAGTAGTAAGGACTGGACAGGAGCCTACGAGCAGTACTTC.

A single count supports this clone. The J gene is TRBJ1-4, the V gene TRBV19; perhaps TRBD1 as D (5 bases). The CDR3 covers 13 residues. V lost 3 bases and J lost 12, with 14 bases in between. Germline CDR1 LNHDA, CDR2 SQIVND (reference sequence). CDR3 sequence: CASSMLRQSQLFF. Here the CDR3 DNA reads TGTGCCAGTAGTATGCTCCGACAGAGTCAACTGTTTTTT.

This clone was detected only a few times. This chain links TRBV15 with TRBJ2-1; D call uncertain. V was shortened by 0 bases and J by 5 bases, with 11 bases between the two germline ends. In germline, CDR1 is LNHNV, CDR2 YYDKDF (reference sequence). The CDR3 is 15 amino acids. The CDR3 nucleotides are TGTGCCACCAGCAGAGAGGCCACAGCTGACAATGAGCAGTTCTTC. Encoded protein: CATSREATADNEQFF. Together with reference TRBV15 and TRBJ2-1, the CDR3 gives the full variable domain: DAMVIQNPRYQVTQFGKPVTLSCSQTLNHNVMYWYQQKSSQAPKLLFHYYDKDFNNEADTPDNFQSRRPNTSFCFLDIRSPGLGDTAMYLCATSREATADNEQFFGPGTRLTVL.

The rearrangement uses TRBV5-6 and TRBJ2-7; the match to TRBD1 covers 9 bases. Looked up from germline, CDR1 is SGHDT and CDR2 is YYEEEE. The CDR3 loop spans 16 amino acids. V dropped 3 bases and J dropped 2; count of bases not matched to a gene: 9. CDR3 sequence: CASSSYRDRAAYEQYF. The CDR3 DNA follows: TGTGCCAGCAGCTCGTACCGGGACAGGGCAGCCTACGAGCAGTACTTC.

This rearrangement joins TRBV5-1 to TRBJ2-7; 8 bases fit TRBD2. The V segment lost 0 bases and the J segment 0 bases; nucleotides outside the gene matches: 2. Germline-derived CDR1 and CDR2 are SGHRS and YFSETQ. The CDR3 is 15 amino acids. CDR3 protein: CASSLVAGNSYEQYF. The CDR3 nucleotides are TGCGCCAGCAGCTTGGTAGCGGGAAACTCCTACGAGCAGTACTTC.